The clone carrying this T cell receptor (beta chain) has only a few counts. Profiled with immunoSEQ multiplex PCR; TCRdb holds only in-frame clones, not every one. The sample yields under 40,000 clones, 70% to 85% seen once. The sample belongs to a study of blood T cell repertoires in COVID-19. Study-level background: There were acute and convalescent COVID-19 samples, and they came from the United States, Italy and Spain. PBMCs, B-cell-depleted T cells, or T cells were the source of the cDNA or gDNA that made up the material.

J was trimmed by 2 bases and V by 4 bases; bases with no gene match: 5. CDR3 length equals 15 residues. Per the germline V gene, CDR1 is LGHDT and CDR2 is YNNKEL (reference sequence). J is TRBJ2-3 and V is TRBV3-1 (or the pseudogene TRBV3-2), with TRBD2 matching 8 bases. The sample comprised peripheral blood. This TCR came from a woman aged 55-70 years with acute or convalescent COVID-19. The CDR3 here is CASSRGGTYTDTQYF. The CDR3 DNA reads as TGTGCCAGCAGCCGCGGGGGGACGTACACAGATACGCAGTATTTT.